This T cell receptor beta chain comes out of a study of breast tumors, draining lymph nodes, adjacent tissues. Overall study results and limits: Most tumor T cells seemingly derive from lymph node, then expand in tumor.

CDR1 is LNHDA, CDR2 SQIVND, per germline (reference sequence). CDR3 size: 14 residues. The V and J ends lost 11 bases and 3 bases, in that order; junction bases with no gene match: 10. One entry per CDR3 protein, called by TCRdb with MiXCR from the multiplex PCR reads. The sample records around 130,000 distinct CDR3 sequences, just under 20% being singletons. Concerning this clonotype: Its antigen remains unknown.

Samples came from axillary lymph nodes draining the breast cancer. The TCR comes from a female donor with breast cancer. Some clones in this sample may be carry-over from other donors' samples. The chain combines TRBV19 with TRBJ2-1; 7 bases agree with TRBD2. Sequenced input: axillary lymph node tissue. This chain's CDR3 is CAARDRDYYNEQFF. As DNA, the CDR3 is TGTGCCGCCCGCGATCGGGACTACTACAATGAGCAGTTCTTC.